Shown below are 12 T cell receptor beta chains from a single sample sequenced in a study of blood T cell repertoires in COVID-19. Generated by immunoSEQ multiplex PCR, the TCRdb table keeps only in-frame clones and is missing some. The sample contains about 64,000 clones, more than 75% of which appear only once. Sample: peripheral blood. These receptor sequences come from a man aged 55-75 years with COVID-19, enrolled during active disease.

The CDR3 loop is CASTLDRLAGELFF. CDR3 sequence (DNA): TGTGCCAGCACTTTGGACAGGTTGGCCGGGGAGCTGTTTTTT. The J gene is TRBJ2-2, the V gene TRBV28, with TRBD1 identical over 7 bases. From germline, CDR1 is MDHEN and CDR2 SYDVKM. After removal of 7 bases from V and 6 bases from J, the junction contained 8 bases not matched to a gene. The CDR3 runs to 14 residues.

The gene calls are TRBV2 and TRBJ2-7; 8 bases fit TRBD1. The V gene end was trimmed by 8 bases and the J gene end by 7 bases; junction bases not matched to a gene: 10. The CDR3 has 13 residues. The V gene's germline CDR1 is SNHLY and CDR2 FYNNEI. In DNA, the CDR3 is TGTGCCAGCGAGATTCAGGGGGCAGGTGAGCAGTACTTC. This gives the protein CASEIQGAGEQYF.

The chain employs TRBV27 and TRBJ1-1, with D perhaps TRBD1 (6 bases). The length of the CDR3 is 13 residues. Germline values: CDR1 MNHEY, CDR2 SMNVEV (reference sequence). V was pared by 4 bases and J by 3 bases, with 9 bases between. The CDR3 bases are TGTGCCAGCAGTTCAGGGGTCTACACTGAAGCTTTCTTT. Amino acids: CASSSGVYTEAFF.

The chain links TRBV19 to TRBJ2-3; 7 positions match TRBD1. The germline V gene has CDR1 LNHDA and CDR2 SQIVND (reference sequence). The junction had 10 bases not matched to a gene; V was cut back by 8 bases and J by 2 bases. The CDR3 spans 15 residues. CDR3 in DNA: TGTGCCAGTGGCCGACAGGGCGACGACACAGATACGCAGTATTTT. Translation gives CASGRQGDDTDTQYF.

The V call is TRBV5-4, the J call TRBJ2-7; 9 bases agree with TRBD2. Germline CDR1 is SGHNT and CDR2 is YYREEE (reference sequence). CDR3 length: 14 residues. V shed 0 bases, J shed 7 bases, and the junction held 5 bases outside the gene matches. In DNA, the CDR3 is TGTGCCAGCAGCTTGGGACTAGCGGAAGCAGAGCAGTACTTC. It translates to CASSLGLAEAEQYF.

This chain links TRBV6-5 with TRBJ1-1, with D possibly TRBD1 on 5 matching bases. Germline V gene data show CDR1 as MNHEY and CDR2 as SVGAGI. This CDR3 region has 13 residues. Trimming removed 5 bases from V and 7 bases from J, with 14 bases in between. CDR3 nucleotide sequence: TGTGCCAGCAGTACCCGTGTTGACAGTGAAGCTTTCTTT. Protein product: CASSTRVDSEAFF.

The chain carries TRBV12-5 and TRBJ2-1, with a possible D match to TRBD2 (5 bases). Trimming left V 0 bases short and J 15 bases short, with 12 bases between. This CDR3 is built from 12 residues. The germline V gene encodes CDR1 LGHNT and CDR2 FRNRAP. Written as DNA, the CDR3 is TGTGCTAGTGGTTTGGTACTAGGCCGGGCGTTCTTC. Its protein product is CASGLVLGRAFF. The entire variable domain, with the rest obtained from reference TRBV12-5 and TRBJ2-1, is as follows: DARVTQTPRHKVTEMGQEVTMRCQPILGHNTVFWYRQTMMQGLELLAYFRNRAPLDDSGMPKDRFSAEMPDATLATLKIQPSEPRDSAVYFCASGLVLGRAFFGPGTRLTVL.

J is TRBJ2-1 and V is TRBV24-1; TRBD1 matches 7 bases. V trimming: 6 bases; J trimming: 9 bases; junction bases outside the gene matches: 1. Per the germline V gene, CDR1 is KGHDR and CDR2 is SFDVKD. The CDR3 runs 11 residues. The CDR3 coding sequence is TGTGCCACCAGTACAGGGGTTGAGCAGTTCTTC. It codes for CATSTGVEQFF.

This clone was detected many times. The rearrangement links TRBV29-1 to TRBJ2-2, with D tentatively TRBD2 (5 bases). V was pared by 7 bases and J by 6 bases, with 12 bases between. CDR1 and CDR2 from the germline V gene are SQVTM and ANQGSEA. CDR3 size: 12 residues. The CDR3 spells CSARSAAGELFF. CDR3 bases: TGCAGCGCACGTAGCGCGGCCGGGGAGCTGTTTTTT.

The V gene is TRBV9, the J gene TRBJ2-2; tentatively, D is TRBD2 (5 bases). The V gene lost 4 bases and the J gene lost 0 bases, with 13 bases spanning the gap. The germline V gene has CDR1 SGDLS and CDR2 YYNGEE. CDR3 length equals 16 residues. The CDR3 loop reads CASSQETGSNTGELFF. DNA for the CDR3: TGTGCCAGCAGCCAAGAAACGGGATCGAACACCGGGGAGCTGTTTTTT.

V usage is TRBV24-1 and J usage is TRBJ2-3, with 11 positions matching TRBD2. Germline V gene sequence: CDR1 KGHDR, CDR2 SFDVKD. The CDR3 extends over 17 amino acids. With V trimmed by 9 bases and J by 2 bases, 12 bases remained unmatched. The CDR3 sequence is CATLAGGLRPYTDTQYF. CDR3 coding DNA: TGTGCCACCCTAGCGGGGGGCTTAAGACCTTACACAGATACGCAGTATTTT.

V is TRBV3-1 (or the pseudogene TRBV3-2) and J is TRBJ1-2, with TRBD1 as a possible D gene (6 bases). Trimming left V 3 bases short and J 1 base short, with 12 bases between. The CDR3 has 15 amino acids. CDR1 and CDR2 (germline): LGHDT, YNNKEL (reference sequence). The CDR3 sequence is CASSQNRVRNYGYTF. CDR3 nucleotides: TGTGCCAGCAGCCAGAACAGGGTCCGTAACTATGGCTACACCTTC.